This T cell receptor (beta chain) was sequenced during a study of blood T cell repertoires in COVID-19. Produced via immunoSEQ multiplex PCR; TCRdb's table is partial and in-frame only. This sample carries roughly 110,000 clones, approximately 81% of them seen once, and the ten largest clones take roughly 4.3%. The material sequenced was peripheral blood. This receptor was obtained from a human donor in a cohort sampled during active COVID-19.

The CDR3 sequence: CASSSDRGPSGSLGDTQYF. The CDR3 DNA is TGCGCCAGCAGCTCGGACAGGGGGCCTAGCGGGAGTCTAGGAGATACGCAGTATTTT. J is TRBJ2-3 and V is TRBV5-1; weak D call: TRBD1 (11 bases). The CDR3 consists of 19 residues. The germline V gene encodes CDR1 SGHRS and CDR2 YFSETQ. Trimming left V 3 bases short and J 5 bases short, with 28 bases between.